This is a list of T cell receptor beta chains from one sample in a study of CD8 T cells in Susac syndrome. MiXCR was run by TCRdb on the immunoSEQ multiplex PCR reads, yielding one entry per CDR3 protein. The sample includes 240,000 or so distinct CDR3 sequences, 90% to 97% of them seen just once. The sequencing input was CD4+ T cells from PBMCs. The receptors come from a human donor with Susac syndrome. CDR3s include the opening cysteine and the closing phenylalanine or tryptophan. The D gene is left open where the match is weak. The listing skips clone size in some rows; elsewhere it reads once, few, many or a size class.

CASSLGVTSGNTIYF	TGTGCCAGCAGCTTGGGCGTCACATCAGGAAACACCATATATTTT	.	TRBV5-6	TRBJ1-3	.
CASSFESDTQYF	TGTGCCAGCAGTTTTGAGTCAGATACGCAGTATTTT	.	TRBV12-3/TRBV12-4	TRBJ2-3	.
CASKPSTSSYEQYF	TGTGCCAGCAAACCGAGCACTAGCTCCTACGAGCAGTACTTC	.	TRBV6-6	TRBJ2-7	.
CASSVSGTREQYF	TGTGCCAGCAGCGTAAGCGGGACCCGCGAGCAGTACTTC	TRBD2	TRBV3-1	TRBJ2-7	.
CASSPRQGPGRNF	TGTGCCAGCAGCCCCCGACAGGGCCCGGGGAGGAACTTC	.	TRBV7-9	TRBJ2-5	.
CASRTHTGNYGYTF	TGTGCCAGCAGAACCCATACAGGCAACTATGGCTACACCTTC	.	TRBV7-9	TRBJ1-2	once
CASSQRGDETQYF	TGTGCCAGCAGCCAACGAGGGGACGAGACCCAGTACTTC	.	TRBV3-1	TRBJ2-5	.
CASSLAGISADGYTF	TGCGCCAGCAGCTTGGCTGGGATCTCTGCGGATGGCTACACCTTC	.	TRBV5-1	TRBJ1-2	.
CASSFRGAGNTIYF	TGTGCCAGCAGTTTTCGGGGGGCTGGAAACACCATATATTTT	.	TRBV27	TRBJ1-3	.
CASSPIRDRIYEQYF	TGTGCCAGCAGTCCAATACGGGACCGAATCTACGAGCAGTACTTC	.	TRBV6-6	TRBJ2-7	.
CASSDGGQYYSNQPQHF	TGTGCCAGCAGTGATGGGGGACAGTATTATAGCAATCAGCCCCAGCATTTT	TRBD1	TRBV2	TRBJ1-5	.
CASSQGPVRGKAKNIQYF	TGCGCCAGCAGCCAAGGCCCAGTGCGGGGAAAAGCCAAAAACATTCAGTACTTC	.	TRBV4-1	TRBJ2-4	.
CASSLGLAENEQFF	TGTGCCAGCAGCTTAGGACTAGCGGAAAATGAGCAGTTCTTC	TRBD2	TRBV7-2	TRBJ2-1	.
CATSRRSGTASDQPQHF	TGTGCCACCAGCAGACGTTCCGGGACGGCCAGCGATCAGCCCCAGCATTTT	.	TRBV15	TRBJ1-5	.
CSGGWKHYEQYF	TGCAGCGGGGGTTGGAAGCACTACGAGCAGTACTTC	.	TRBV29-1	TRBJ2-7	.
CASSLGTSGRIETQYF	TGTGCTAGCAGCTTGGGGACTAGCGGGAGGATAGAGACCCAGTACTTC	TRBD2	TRBV7-7	TRBJ2-5	.
CASSRNTLRTYEQYF	TGTGCCAGCAGCCGTAACACTCTACGGACTTACGAGCAGTACTTC	.	TRBV3-1	TRBJ2-7	once
CSVEDPSESPGAQHF	TGCAGCGTTGAAGATCCCAGTGAATCCCCAGGAGCCCAGCATTTT	.	TRBV29-1	TRBJ1-5	.
CASNLGGTDTQYF	TGTGCCAGCAACCTGGGAGGCACAGATACGCAGTATTTT	.	TRBV5-6	TRBJ2-3	.
CASSIAEQGYEQYF	TGTGCCAGCAGTATCGCAGAACAGGGGTACGAGCAGTACTTC	TRBD1	TRBV12-3/TRBV12-4	TRBJ2-7	once
CASSLNREGEQFF	TGTGCCAGCAGCTTGAACAGGGAGGGTGAGCAGTTCTTC	.	TRBV5-4	TRBJ2-1	.
CSVGTRRMGNYGYTF	TGCAGCGTTGGAACCCGCAGGATGGGTAACTATGGCTACACCTTC	.	TRBV29-1	TRBJ1-2	.
CASSVGRGGQAALMYNEQFF	TGTGCCAGCAGCGTAGGTCGGGGGGGACAGGCCGCCTTAATGTACAATGAGCAGTTCTTC	.	TRBV9	TRBJ2-1	.
CASSQGMRGRGEQFF	TGCGCCAGCAGCCAAGGGATGAGGGGGCGTGGGGAGCAGTTCTTC	TRBD1	TRBV4-1	TRBJ2-1	.
CASSQSGGYYGYTF	TGTGCCAGCAGCCAATCGGGGGGTTACTATGGCTACACCTTC	.	TRBV14	TRBJ1-2	.
CSVSTGFSGNTIYF	TGCAGCGTTAGTACGGGGTTCTCTGGAAACACCATATATTTT	.	TRBV29-1	TRBJ1-3	.
CASSTYRQVGGYGYTF	TGTGCCAGCAGCACCTACCGACAGGTCGGGGGCTATGGCTACACCTTC	.	TRBV11-2	TRBJ1-2	.
CASSRTTNTGELFF	TGTGCCAGCAGCCGGACTACTAACACCGGGGAGCTGTTTTTT	.	TRBV5-4	TRBJ2-2	.
CASSFYPQGNYEQYF	TGTGCCAGCAGTTTCTACCCGCAGGGGAACTACGAGCAGTACTTC	.	TRBV28	TRBJ2-7	once
CASRRAVNTEAFF	TGTGCCAGTAGGCGGGCAGTGAACACTGAAGCTTTCTTT	.	TRBV19	TRBJ1-1	few
CSARGGQVGNEQFF	TGCAGTGCTAGAGGGGGACAGGTGGGAAATGAGCAGTTCTTC	TRBD1	TRBV20-1	TRBJ2-1	.
CASTPTGHGQPQHF	TGTGCCAGCACTCCTACGGGGCACGGGCAGCCCCAGCATTTT	.	TRBV12-3/TRBV12-4	TRBJ1-5	.
CASSNSQPQHF	TGTGCCAGCAGCAACAGTCAGCCCCAGCATTTT	.	TRBV11-1	TRBJ1-5	once
CATGTPTGNEQFF	TGTGCCACCGGGACTCCGACGGGGAATGAGCAGTTCTTC	.	TRBV24-1	TRBJ2-1	.
CASSPKVETQYF	TGTGCCAGCAGCCCGAAAGTGGAGACCCAGTACTTC	.	TRBV12-3/TRBV12-4	TRBJ2-5	.
CASSPLGARRGQSSYEQYF	TGTGCCAGTAGTCCCCTCGGGGCGCGTCGGGGACAAAGCTCCTACGAGCAGTACTTC	.	TRBV19	TRBJ2-7	.
CASSQVAGPGYEQYF	TGTGCCAGCAGCCAAGTCGCGGGCCCAGGGTACGAGCAGTACTTC	.	TRBV3-1	TRBJ2-7	.
CAWSEGLAGWSKNIQYF	TGTGCCTGGAGTGAAGGACTAGCGGGATGGTCCAAAAACATTCAGTACTTC	TRBD2	TRBV30	TRBJ2-4	.
CASSLSSGMGEQYF	TGTGCCAGCAGTTTGTCTAGCGGGATGGGCGAGCAGTACTTC	TRBD2	TRBV12-3/TRBV12-4	TRBJ2-7	.
CASSPSGVDIQYF	TGTGCCAGCAGTCCTAGCGGGGTAGACATTCAGTACTTC	TRBD2	TRBV12-3/TRBV12-4	TRBJ2-4	.
CASSYRLAGVAGANVLTF	TGTGCCAGCAGCTACCGACTAGCGGGAGTGGCTGGGGCCAACGTCCTGACTTTC	TRBD2	TRBV6-2/TRBV6-3	TRBJ2-6	.
CASSRDLRQETQYF	TGCGCCAGCAGCCGGGACTTAAGACAAGAGACCCAGTACTTC	.	TRBV5-1	TRBJ2-5	once
CASSQDGASRTGELFF	TGTGCCAGCAGCCAAGATGGTGCCTCGAGGACCGGGGAGCTGTTTTTT	.	TRBV14	TRBJ2-2	.
CASSLALNEQFF	TGTGCCAGCAGTTTAGCCCTGAATGAGCAGTTCTTC	.	TRBV12-3/TRBV12-4	TRBJ2-1	.